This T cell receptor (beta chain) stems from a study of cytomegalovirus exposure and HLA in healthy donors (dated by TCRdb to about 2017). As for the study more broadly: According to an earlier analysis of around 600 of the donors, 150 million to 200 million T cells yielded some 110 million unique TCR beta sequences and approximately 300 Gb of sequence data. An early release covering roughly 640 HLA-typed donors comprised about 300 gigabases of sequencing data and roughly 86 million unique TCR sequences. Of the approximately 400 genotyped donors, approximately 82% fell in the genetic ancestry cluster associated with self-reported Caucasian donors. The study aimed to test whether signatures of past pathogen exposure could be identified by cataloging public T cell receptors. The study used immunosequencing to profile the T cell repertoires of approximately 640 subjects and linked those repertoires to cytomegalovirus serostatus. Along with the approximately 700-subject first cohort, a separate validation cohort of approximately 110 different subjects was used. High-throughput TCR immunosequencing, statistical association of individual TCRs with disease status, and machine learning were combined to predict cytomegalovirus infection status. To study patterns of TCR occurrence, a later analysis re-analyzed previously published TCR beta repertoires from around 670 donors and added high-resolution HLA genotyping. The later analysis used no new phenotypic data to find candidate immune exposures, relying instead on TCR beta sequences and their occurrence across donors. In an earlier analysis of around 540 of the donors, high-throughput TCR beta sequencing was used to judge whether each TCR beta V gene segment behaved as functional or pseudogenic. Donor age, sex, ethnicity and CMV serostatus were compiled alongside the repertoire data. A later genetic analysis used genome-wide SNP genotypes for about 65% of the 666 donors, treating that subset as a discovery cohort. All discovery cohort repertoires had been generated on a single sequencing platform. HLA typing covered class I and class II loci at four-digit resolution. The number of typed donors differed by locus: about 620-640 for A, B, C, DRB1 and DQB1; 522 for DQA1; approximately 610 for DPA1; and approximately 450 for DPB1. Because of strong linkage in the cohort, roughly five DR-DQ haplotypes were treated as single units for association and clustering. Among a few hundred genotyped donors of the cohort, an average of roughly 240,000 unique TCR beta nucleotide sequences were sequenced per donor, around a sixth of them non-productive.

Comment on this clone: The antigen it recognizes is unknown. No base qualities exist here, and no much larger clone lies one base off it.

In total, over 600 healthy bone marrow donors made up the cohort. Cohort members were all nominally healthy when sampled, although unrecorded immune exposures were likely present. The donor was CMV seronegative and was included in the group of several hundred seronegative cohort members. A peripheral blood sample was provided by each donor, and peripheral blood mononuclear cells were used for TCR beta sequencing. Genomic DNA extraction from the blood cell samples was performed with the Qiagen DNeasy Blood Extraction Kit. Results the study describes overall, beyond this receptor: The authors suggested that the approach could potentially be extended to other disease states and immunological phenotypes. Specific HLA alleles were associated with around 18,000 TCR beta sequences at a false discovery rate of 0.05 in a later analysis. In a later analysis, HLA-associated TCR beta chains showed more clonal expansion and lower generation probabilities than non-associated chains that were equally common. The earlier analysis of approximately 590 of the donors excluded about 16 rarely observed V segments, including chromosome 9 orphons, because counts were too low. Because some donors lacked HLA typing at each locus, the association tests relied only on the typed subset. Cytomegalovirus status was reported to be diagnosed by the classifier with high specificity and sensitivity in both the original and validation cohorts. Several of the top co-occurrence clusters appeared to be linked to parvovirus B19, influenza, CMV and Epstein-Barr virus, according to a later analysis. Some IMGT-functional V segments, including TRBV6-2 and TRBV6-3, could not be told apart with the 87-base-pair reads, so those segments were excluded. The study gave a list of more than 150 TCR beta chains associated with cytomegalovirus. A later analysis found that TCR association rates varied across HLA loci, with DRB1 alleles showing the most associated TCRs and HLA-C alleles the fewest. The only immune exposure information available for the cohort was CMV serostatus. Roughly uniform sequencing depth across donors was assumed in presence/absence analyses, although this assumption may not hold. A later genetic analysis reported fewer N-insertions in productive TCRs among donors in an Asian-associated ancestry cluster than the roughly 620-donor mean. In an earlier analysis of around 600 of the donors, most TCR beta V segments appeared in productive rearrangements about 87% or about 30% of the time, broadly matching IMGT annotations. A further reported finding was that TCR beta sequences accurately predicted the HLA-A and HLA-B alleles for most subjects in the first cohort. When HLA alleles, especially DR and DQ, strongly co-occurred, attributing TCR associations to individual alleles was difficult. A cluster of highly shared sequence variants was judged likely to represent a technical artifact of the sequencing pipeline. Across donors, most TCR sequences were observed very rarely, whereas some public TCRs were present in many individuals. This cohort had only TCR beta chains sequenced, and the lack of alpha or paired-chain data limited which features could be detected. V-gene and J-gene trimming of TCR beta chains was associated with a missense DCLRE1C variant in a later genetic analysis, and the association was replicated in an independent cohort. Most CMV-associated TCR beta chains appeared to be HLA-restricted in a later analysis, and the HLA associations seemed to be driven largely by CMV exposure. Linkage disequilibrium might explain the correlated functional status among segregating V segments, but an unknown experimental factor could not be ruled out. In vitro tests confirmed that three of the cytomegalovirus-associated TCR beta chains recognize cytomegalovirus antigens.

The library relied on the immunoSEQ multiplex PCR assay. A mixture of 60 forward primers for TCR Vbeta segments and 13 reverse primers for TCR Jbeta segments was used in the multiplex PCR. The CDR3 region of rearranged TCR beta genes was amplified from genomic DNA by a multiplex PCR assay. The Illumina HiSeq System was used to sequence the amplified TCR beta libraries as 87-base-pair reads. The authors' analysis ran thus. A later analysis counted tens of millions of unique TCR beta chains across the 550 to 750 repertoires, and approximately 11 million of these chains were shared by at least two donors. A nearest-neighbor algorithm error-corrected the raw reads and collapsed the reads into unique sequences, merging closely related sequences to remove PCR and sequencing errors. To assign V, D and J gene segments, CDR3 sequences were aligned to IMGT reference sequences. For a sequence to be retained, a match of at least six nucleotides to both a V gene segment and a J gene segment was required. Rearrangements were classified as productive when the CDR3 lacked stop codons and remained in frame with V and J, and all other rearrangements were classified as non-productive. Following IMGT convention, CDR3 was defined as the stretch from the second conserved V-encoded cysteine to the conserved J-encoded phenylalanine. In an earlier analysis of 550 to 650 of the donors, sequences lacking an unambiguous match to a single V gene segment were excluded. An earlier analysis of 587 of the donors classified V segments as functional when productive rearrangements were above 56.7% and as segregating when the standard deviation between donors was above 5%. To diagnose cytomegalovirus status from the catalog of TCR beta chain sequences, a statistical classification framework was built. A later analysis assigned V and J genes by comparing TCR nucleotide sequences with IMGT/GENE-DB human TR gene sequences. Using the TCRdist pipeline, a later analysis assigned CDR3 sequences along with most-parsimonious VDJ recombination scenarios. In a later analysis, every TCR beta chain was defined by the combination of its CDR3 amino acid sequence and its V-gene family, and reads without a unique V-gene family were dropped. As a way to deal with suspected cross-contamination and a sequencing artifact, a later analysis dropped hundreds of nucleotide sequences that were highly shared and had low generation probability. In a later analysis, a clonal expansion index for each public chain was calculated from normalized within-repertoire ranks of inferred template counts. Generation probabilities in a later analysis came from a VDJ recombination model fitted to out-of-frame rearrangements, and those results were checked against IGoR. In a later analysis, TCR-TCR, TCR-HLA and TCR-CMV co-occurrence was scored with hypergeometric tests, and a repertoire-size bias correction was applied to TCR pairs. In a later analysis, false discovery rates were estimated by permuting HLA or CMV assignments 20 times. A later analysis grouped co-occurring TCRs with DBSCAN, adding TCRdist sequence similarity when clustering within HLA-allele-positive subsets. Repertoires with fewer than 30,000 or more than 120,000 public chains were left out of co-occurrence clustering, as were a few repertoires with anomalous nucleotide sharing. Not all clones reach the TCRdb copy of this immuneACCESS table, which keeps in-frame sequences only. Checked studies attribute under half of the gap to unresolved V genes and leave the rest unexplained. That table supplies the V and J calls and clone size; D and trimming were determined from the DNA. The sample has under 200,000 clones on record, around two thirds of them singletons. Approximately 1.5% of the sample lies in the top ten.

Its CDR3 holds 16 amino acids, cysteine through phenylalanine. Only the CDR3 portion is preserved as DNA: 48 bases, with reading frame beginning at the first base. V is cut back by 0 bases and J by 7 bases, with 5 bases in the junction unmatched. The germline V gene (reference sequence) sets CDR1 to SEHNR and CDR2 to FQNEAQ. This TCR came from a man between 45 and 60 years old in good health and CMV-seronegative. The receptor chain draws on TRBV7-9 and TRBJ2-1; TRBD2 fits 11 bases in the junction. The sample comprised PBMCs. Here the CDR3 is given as CASSLADSGGDNEQFF. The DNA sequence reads TGTGCCAGCAGCTTAGCTGATAGCGGGGGGGATAATGAGCAGTTCTTC. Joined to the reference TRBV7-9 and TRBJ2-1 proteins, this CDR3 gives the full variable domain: DTGVSQNPRHKITKRGQNVTFRCDPISEHNRLYWYRQTLGQGPEFLTYFQNEAQLEKSRLLSDRFSAERPKGSFSTLEIQRTEQGDSAMYLCASSLADSGGDNEQFFGPGTRLTVL.